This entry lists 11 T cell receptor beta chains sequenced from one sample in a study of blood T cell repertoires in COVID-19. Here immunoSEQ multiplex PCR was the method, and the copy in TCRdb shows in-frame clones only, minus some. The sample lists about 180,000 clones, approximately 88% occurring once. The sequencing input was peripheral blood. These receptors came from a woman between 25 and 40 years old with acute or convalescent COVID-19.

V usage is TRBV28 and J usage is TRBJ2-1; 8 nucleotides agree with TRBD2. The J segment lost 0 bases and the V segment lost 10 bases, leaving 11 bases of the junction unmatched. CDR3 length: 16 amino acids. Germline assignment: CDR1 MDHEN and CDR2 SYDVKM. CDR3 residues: CATDSSGASSYNEQFF. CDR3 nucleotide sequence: TGTGCCACCGACAGTAGCGGGGCAAGCTCCTACAATGAGCAGTTCTTC.

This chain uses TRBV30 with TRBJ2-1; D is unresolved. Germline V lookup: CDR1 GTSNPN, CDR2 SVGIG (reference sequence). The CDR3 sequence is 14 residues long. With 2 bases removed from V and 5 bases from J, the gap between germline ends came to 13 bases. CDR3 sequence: CAWSPLTLDNEQFF. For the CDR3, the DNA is TGTGCCTGGAGTCCCCTAACCCTGGACAATGAGCAGTTCTTC.

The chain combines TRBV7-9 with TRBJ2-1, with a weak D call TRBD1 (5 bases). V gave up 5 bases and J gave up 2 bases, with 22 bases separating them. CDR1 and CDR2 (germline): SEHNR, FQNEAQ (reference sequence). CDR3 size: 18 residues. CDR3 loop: CASSPGRGMDKAYNEQFF. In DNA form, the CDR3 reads TGTGCCAGCAGCCCCGGTCGCGGAATGGACAAGGCCTACAATGAGCAGTTCTTC.

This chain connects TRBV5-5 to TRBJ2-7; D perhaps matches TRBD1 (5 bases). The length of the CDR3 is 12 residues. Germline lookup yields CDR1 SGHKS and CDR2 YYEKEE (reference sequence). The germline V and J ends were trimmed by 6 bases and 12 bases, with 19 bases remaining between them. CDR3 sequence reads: CASTDRTTSTYF. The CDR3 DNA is TGTGCCAGCACCGACAGAACTACGAGCACGTACTTC.

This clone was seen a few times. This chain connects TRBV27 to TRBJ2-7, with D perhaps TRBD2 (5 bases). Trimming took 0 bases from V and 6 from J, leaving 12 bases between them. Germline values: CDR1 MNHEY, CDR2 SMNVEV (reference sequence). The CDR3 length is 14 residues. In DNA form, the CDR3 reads TGTGCCAGCAGTTTATCGGAGGAATTGGGCGAGCAGTACTTC. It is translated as CASSLSEELGEQYF.

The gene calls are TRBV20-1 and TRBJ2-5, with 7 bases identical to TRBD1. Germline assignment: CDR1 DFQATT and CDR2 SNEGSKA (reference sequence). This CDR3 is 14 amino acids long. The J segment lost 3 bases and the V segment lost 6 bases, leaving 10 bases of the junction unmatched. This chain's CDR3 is CSASTGTAKETQYF. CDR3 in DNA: TGCAGTGCGAGTACCGGGACAGCGAAAGAGACCCAGTACTTC.

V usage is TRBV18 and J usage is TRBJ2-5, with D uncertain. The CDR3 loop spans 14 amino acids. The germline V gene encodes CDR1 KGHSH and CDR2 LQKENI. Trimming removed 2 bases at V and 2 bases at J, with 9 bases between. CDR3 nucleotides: TGTGCCAGCTCACCAAAAGCCCTTCAAGAGACCCAGTACTTC. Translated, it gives CASSPKALQETQYF.

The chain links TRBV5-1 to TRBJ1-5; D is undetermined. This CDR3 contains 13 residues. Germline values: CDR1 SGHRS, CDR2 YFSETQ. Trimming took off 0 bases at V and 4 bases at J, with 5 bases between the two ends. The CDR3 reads CASSLDKNQPQHF. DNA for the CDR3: TGCGCCAGCAGCTTGGACAAGAATCAGCCCCAGCATTTT.

CDR3 sequence reads: CASSDLRAGVLSEQFF. CDR3 bases: TGTGCCAGCAGTGATTTGAGGGCGGGAGTTCTGAGTGAGCAGTTCTTC. The gene calls are TRBV25-1 and TRBJ2-1; 7 nucleotides agree with TRBD2. Germline V gives CDR1 MGHDK, CDR2 SYGVNS. This CDR3 is 16 amino acids long. Trimming at V came to 3 bases and at J to 9 bases, leaving 14 bases not matched to a gene. The full variable domain, rest sourced from reference TRBV25-1 and TRBJ2-1, is EADIYQTPRYLVIGTGKKITLECSQTMGHDKMYWYQQDPGMELHLIHYSYGVNSTEKGDLSSESTVSRIRTEHFPLTLESARPSHTSQYLCASSDLRAGVLSEQFFGPGTRLTVL.

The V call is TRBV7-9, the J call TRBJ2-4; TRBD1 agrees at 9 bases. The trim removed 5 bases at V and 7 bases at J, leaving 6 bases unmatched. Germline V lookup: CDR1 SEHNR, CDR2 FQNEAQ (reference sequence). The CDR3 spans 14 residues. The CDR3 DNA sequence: TGTGCCAGCAGCACCTCGACAGGGGGGAACATTCAGTACTTC. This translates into CASSTSTGGNIQYF. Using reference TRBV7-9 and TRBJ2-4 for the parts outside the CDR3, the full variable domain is DTGVSQNPRHKITKRGQNVTFRCDPISEHNRLYWYRQTLGQGPEFLTYFQNEAQLEKSRLLSDRFSAERPKGSFSTLEIQRTEQGDSAMYLCASSTSTGGNIQYFGAGTRLSVL.

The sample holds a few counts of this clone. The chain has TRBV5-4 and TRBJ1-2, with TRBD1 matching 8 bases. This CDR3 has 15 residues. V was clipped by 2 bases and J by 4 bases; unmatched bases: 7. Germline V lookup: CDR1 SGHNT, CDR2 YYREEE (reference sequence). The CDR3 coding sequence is TGTGCCAGCAGCTTTGACGGGACAGGAGGCTATGGCTACACCTTC. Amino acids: CASSFDGTGGYGYTF.